Listed here are 27 T cell receptor beta chains from one sample, sequenced in a study of cytomegalovirus exposure and HLA in healthy donors. Researchers ran the PCR with 60 Vbeta and 13 Jbeta primers. Generated by immunoSEQ multiplex PCR, the TCRdb table keeps only in-frame clones and is missing some. Among about 150,000 clones, less than 85% were seen once, and the ten largest hold under 7.5%. Sequencing was done on a sample of PBMCs. These TCRs come from a woman in her 50s in good health and CMV-seropositive.

This clone was found a few times. The rearrangement joins TRBV6-6 to TRBJ2-7, with TRBD1 matching 8 bases. CDR1 is MNHNY, CDR2 SVGAGI, per germline (reference sequence). This CDR3 comprises 15 residues. With 6 bases clipped from V and 3 bases from J, the junction kept 10 bases outside the gene matches. The CDR3 reads CASRPTGTGHYEQYF. DNA of the CDR3: TGTGCCAGCAGGCCTACCGGGACAGGCCACTACGAGCAGTACTTC.

V gene TRBV2 combines with J gene TRBJ1-3; 9 nucleotides match TRBD1. This CDR3 is 16 amino acids long. J gave up 1 base and V 5 bases, and 6 bases lay outside the gene matches. The germline gives CDR1 SNHLY, CDR2 FYNNEI. The CDR3 sequence: CASSLDRGSSGNTIYF. CDR3 bases: TGTGCCAGCAGTTTAGACAGGGGGAGTTCTGGAAACACCATATATTTT.

This clone was detected only once. The CDR3: CASSQELAGSYEQYF. In DNA form, the CDR3 reads TGCGCCAGCAGCCAGGAACTAGCGGGGTCCTACGAGCAGTACTTC. The chain has TRBV4-1 and TRBJ2-7, with 10 bases that match TRBD2. The CDR3 spans 15 residues. Germline V gene sequence: CDR1 MGHRA, CDR2 YSYEKL. With 3 bases clipped from V and 1 base from J, the junction kept 3 bases outside the gene matches.

Concerning this clone itself: Other DNA sequences within the sample encode an identical CDR3. V is TRBV13 and J is TRBJ2-7, with 8 positions matching TRBD1. V shed 6 bases, J shed 3 bases, and the junction held 4 bases outside the gene matches. Looked up from germline, CDR1 is PRHDT and CDR2 is FYEKMQ (reference sequence). This CDR3 is built from 13 residues. The CDR3 here is CASSSTGGYEQYF. The CDR3 DNA sequence: TGTGCCAGCAGTTCAACAGGGGGCTACGAGCAGTACTTC.

The chain uses TRBV20-1 and TRBJ1-4, with D uncertain. Germline CDR1 is DFQATT and CDR2 is SNEGSKA (reference sequence). There are 11 residues in the CDR3. Trimming cost V 3 bases and J 15 bases, with 14 bases left between them. The CDR3 spells CSASSLENLFF. The CDR3 nucleotides read TGCAGTGCTAGTTCGTTAGAAAATTTGTTTTTT.

This clone appeared a few times. The chain joins TRBV7-8 to TRBJ2-3; TRBD2 aligns across 8 bases. V lost 6 bases, J lost 1 base, and 15 bases stayed unmatched. CDR1 SGHVS and CDR2 FQNEAQ come from the germline V gene. CDR3 size: 18 residues. The CDR3 loop reads CASSSISGARGGTDTQYF. CDR3 nucleotides: TGTGCCAGCAGTTCTATATCCGGGGCGCGGGGGGGCACAGATACGCAGTATTTT.

The table lists this clone with a count of one. The chain links TRBV9 to TRBJ2-5; 11 nucleotides agree with TRBD2. The germline CDR1 and CDR2 sequences are SGDLS and YYNGEE. This CDR3 comprises 16 residues. The junction had 4 bases not matched to a gene; V was cut back by 0 bases and J by 3 bases. The CDR3 nucleotides are TGTGCCAGCAGCGTAGGTATTAGCGGGGGGGAAGAGACCCAGTACTTC. This gives the protein CASSVGISGGEETQYF. The full variable domain, in which reference TRBV9 and TRBJ2-5 provide the parts outside the CDR3, is DSGVTQTPKHLITATGQRVTLRCSPRSGDLSVYWYQQSLDQGLQFLIQYYNGEERAKGNILERFSAQQFPDLHSELNLSSLELGDSALYFCASSVGISGGEETQYFGPGTRLLVL.

The chain is built from TRBV7-2 and TRBJ2-7; 11 nucleotides match TRBD2. The germline gives CDR1 SGHTA, CDR2 FQGNSA. The J segment lost 6 bases and the V segment lost 4 bases, leaving 8 bases of the junction unmatched. The CDR3 is 15 amino acids. The CDR3 nucleotides are TGTGCCAGCAGCTCGTCCACTAGCGGGGGCTCCGAGCAGTACTTC. Translating gives CASSSSTSGGSEQYF.

The chain couples TRBV5-4 to TRBJ2-1, with 8 bases lining up with TRBD2. The CDR3 length is 16 residues. Germline V gene sequence: CDR1 SGHNT, CDR2 YYREEE (reference sequence). V lost 4 bases, J lost 6 bases, and 12 bases stayed unmatched. The CDR3 loop reads CASSVSGGDALNEQFF. In nucleotides, the CDR3 is TGTGCCAGCAGCGTCAGCGGGGGCGATGCACTCAATGAGCAGTTCTTC.

This chain connects TRBV7-2 to TRBJ2-2; 7 bases fit TRBD2. Germline V gives CDR1 SGHTA, CDR2 FQGNSA. The CDR3 contains 15 residues. After removal of 6 bases from V and 6 bases from J, the junction contained 10 bases not matched to a gene. The CDR3 nucleotides are TGTGCCAGCAGTAAAATGGCGGGGGATGCCGGGGAGCTGTTTTTT. Its translation is CASSKMAGDAGELFF.

This clone was counted a few times. The V and J genes are TRBV27 and TRBJ2-1, with TRBD2 identical over 12 bases. V was pared by 6 bases and J by 5 bases, with 2 bases of the junction left unmatched. Germline CDR1 MNHEY, CDR2 SMNVEV (reference sequence). The CDR3 length is 14 residues. This CDR3 reads CASRTSGGHNEQFF. CDR3 bases: TGTGCCAGCAGGACTAGCGGGGGCCACAATGAGCAGTTCTTC.

The CDR3, as DNA: TGTGCCAGCAGCTTAGCAGGGGCGGGAGAGCAGTACTTC. Its translation is CASSLAGAGEQYF. The V gene is TRBV7-6, the J gene TRBJ2-7; weak D call: TRBD2 (6 bases). Germline values: CDR1 SGHVS, CDR2 FNYEAQ. The CDR3 spans 13 residues. V dropped 0 bases and J dropped 7 bases, with 10 bases sitting between them.

V is TRBV14 and J is TRBJ1-6; no clear D. V lost 0 bases and J lost 3, with 6 bases in between. CDR3 length: 15 amino acids. The germline gives CDR1 SGHDN, CDR2 FVKESK. The DNA of the CDR3 is TGTGCCAGCAGCCAAGAAAGCGGCTATAATTCACCCCTCCACTTT. It specifies CASSQESGYNSPLHF.

This clone was counted only a few times. The V call is TRBV18, the J call TRBJ2-2; 8 bases agree with TRBD1. V lost 9 bases, J lost 6 bases, and 6 bases stayed unmatched. CDR3 length: 13 amino acids. The germline V gene encodes CDR1 KGHSH and CDR2 LQKENI. CDR3 loop: CASRQGLAGELFF. Here the CDR3 DNA reads TGTGCCAGTCGACAGGGGTTAGCCGGGGAGCTGTTTTTT. Full variable domain (rest looked up from reference TRBV18 and TRBJ2-2): NAGVMQNPRHLVRRRGQEARLRCSPMKGHSHVYWYRQLPEEGLKFMVYLQKENIIDESGMPKERFSAEFPKEGPSILRIQQVVRGDSAAYFCASRQGLAGELFFGEGSRLTVL.

This chain uses TRBV18 with TRBJ1-2; D ambiguous. CDR1 and CDR2 from the germline V gene are KGHSH and LQKENI. This CDR3 has 14 residues. The germline V and J ends were trimmed by 6 bases and 2 bases, with 13 bases remaining between them. CDR3 in DNA: TGTGCCAGCTCGCGGATTGAGAGGAACTATGGCTACACCTTC. Protein: CASSRIERNYGYTF.

The V and J genes are TRBV30 and TRBJ1-3; TRBD1 agrees at 7 bases. CDR3 length: 14 amino acids. The V segment lost 4 bases and the J segment 2 bases; nucleotides outside the gene matches: 5. Germline-derived CDR1 and CDR2 are GTSNPN and SVGIG (reference sequence). The CDR3 DNA reads as TGTGCCTGGACCCGACAGGGAGCTGGAAACACCATATATTTT. Amino acid sequence: CAWTRQGAGNTIYF.

The chain is built from TRBV5-5 and TRBJ1-6, with D hard to call. This CDR3 spans 15 amino acids. Germline-derived CDR1 and CDR2 are SGHKS and YYEKEE (reference sequence). The V end lost 4 bases, the J end lost 5 bases, and 13 bases lay between the germline ends. The CDR3 spells CASSNSGVHNSPLHF. CDR3 DNA sequence: TGTGCCAGCAGCAACAGCGGGGTACATAATTCACCCCTCCACTTT.

The chain employs TRBV6-1 and TRBJ2-7, with 12 bases matching TRBD1. Germline V gene lookup returns CDR1 MNHNS and CDR2 SASEGT. The CDR3 is made up of 15 amino acids. J was trimmed by 5 bases and V by 7 bases; bases with no gene match: 9. The CDR3 DNA reads TGTGCCAGCACTTTCTGGGACAGGGGGCACCACGAGCAGTACTTC. This codes for CASTFWDRGHHEQYF.

The chain links TRBV5-1 to TRBJ2-1, with D tentatively TRBD1 (7 bases). Trimming shortened V by 0 bases and J by 0 bases, and 10 bases separated the two germline ends. The CDR3 loop spans 16 amino acids. Germline CDR1 and CDR2: SGHRS and YFSETQ. Here the CDR3 reads CASSLGGDSSYNEQFF. In nucleotides, the CDR3 is TGCGCCAGCAGCTTGGGCGGGGACAGCTCCTACAATGAGCAGTTCTTC.

This clone has a single count. This sample also contains other DNA sequences that code for the same CDR3. The V call is TRBV10-1, the J call TRBJ1-2; 7 bases are shared with TRBD1. Per the germline V gene, CDR1 is WNHNN and CDR2 is SYGVQD (reference sequence). This CDR3 has 13 amino acids. V was pared by 6 bases and J by 2 bases, with 3 bases of the junction left unmatched. Here the CDR3 reads CASSEGQNYGYTF. The CDR3 coding sequence is TGCGCCAGCAGCGAGGGACAGAACTATGGCTACACCTTC.

This clone has a handful of counts. The chain uses TRBV28 and TRBJ1-3; D unclear. Germline assignment: CDR1 MDHEN and CDR2 SYDVKM. The CDR3 consists of 15 residues. V was trimmed by 6 bases and J by 0 bases, leaving 12 bases between them. CDR3 nucleotide sequence: TGTGCCAGCAGCCCCCCGAGTAGCTCTGGAAACACCATATATTTT. It is translated as CASSPPSSSGNTIYF.

This clone was counted only a few times. The chain is built from TRBV4-3 and TRBJ2-7, with 11 bases lining up with TRBD1. Germline V gives CDR1 LGHNA, CDR2 YSLEER. Trimming removed 4 bases from V and 8 bases from J; junction bases left unmatched: 4. This CDR3 is built from 13 residues. CDR3 protein: CASSPGQGGKQYF. The DNA for the CDR3 is TGCGCCAGCAGCCCGGGACAGGGGGGTAAGCAGTACTTC.

This clone turned up a few times. The chain joins TRBV4-3 to TRBJ2-7; TRBD1 matches at 8 bases. V lost 0 bases, J lost 4 bases, and 5 bases stayed unmatched. CDR1 and CDR2 from the germline V gene are LGHNA and YSLEER. The CDR3 sequence is 15 residues long. The CDR3 sequence: CASSQDWDRKYEQYF. The CDR3, as DNA: TGCGCCAGCAGCCAAGATTGGGACAGGAAATACGAGCAGTACTTC.

The V and J genes are TRBV12-5 and TRBJ2-1, with no clear D. V shed 6 bases and J shed 10 bases, with 10 bases lying between them. The CDR3 has 11 residues. Per germline, CDR1 LGHNT and CDR2 FRNRAP. CDR3 sequence reads: CASGNGREQFF. In nucleotides, the CDR3 is TGTGCTAGTGGGAATGGTAGAGAGCAGTTCTTC.

The chain links TRBV4-3 to TRBJ1-3; perhaps TRBD1 as D (6 bases). The CDR3 spans 13 residues. Germline-derived CDR1 and CDR2 are LGHNA and YSLEER. V lost 4 bases and J lost 4, with 8 bases in between. CDR3 nucleotides: TGCGCCAGCAGCCCGACAGGAGGAAACACCATATATTTT. It specifies CASSPTGGNTIYF.

This clone was detected only a few times. The CDR3 region has the DNA TGTGCCAGCAGCTTAGGAAGCGGGGGGGTTTACGAGCAGTACTTC. As protein: CASSLGSGGVYEQYF. This chain uses TRBV11-2 with TRBJ2-7; 10 positions match TRBD2. The germline V gene encodes CDR1 SGHAT and CDR2 FQNNGV. J lost 4 bases, V lost 1 base, and 4 bases had no gene match. The CDR3 has 15 residues.

This rearrangement joins TRBV19 to TRBJ2-7; 7 bases are a match to TRBD1. This CDR3 has 14 residues. V was pared by 5 bases and J by 0 bases, with 4 bases of the junction left unmatched. The V gene's germline CDR1 is LNHDA and CDR2 SQIVND (reference sequence). CDR3 amino acids: CASSEGDSSYEQYF. The CDR3 coding sequence is TGTGCCAGTAGTGAGGGGGACAGCTCCTACGAGCAGTACTTC.